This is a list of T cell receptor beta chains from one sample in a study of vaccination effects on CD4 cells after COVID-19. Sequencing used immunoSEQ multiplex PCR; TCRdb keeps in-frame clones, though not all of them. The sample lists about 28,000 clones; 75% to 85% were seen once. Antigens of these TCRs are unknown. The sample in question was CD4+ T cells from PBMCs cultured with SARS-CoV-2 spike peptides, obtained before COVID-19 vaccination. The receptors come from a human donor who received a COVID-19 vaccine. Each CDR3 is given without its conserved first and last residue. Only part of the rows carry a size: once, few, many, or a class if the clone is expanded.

cdr3_aa: ASSRLAGGRNEQF
clone_size: NA
v_call: TRBV3-1/TRBV3-2

cdr3_aa: ASSQEMYSPLH
clone_size: few
v_call: TRBV4-3

cdr3_aa: ASSLRGANEKLF
clone_size: once
v_call: TRBV27

cdr3_aa: ASSIGPGTGGETGELF
clone_size: NA
v_call: TRBV19

cdr3_aa: ASSQEGTVGNTIY
clone_size: NA
v_call: TRBV4-3

cdr3_aa: ASSSQTGKGGGEAF
clone_size: NA
v_call: TRBV7-3

cdr3_aa: AIGATSGTLYEQY
clone_size: NA
v_call: TRBV10-3

cdr3_aa: ASSLRTARGYGYEQY
clone_size: NA
v_call: TRBV28

cdr3_aa: ASSLTSGVSTDTQY
clone_size: NA
v_call: TRBV7-9

cdr3_aa: ASSVFQGAGANVLT
clone_size: NA
v_call: TRBV7-9

cdr3_aa: AIRGRETQY
clone_size: NA
v_call: TRBV10-3

cdr3_aa: ASSYLKRRGHTEAF
clone_size: few
v_call: TRBV6-5

cdr3_aa: ASSSIHAKDYGYT
clone_size: NA
v_call: TRBV5-6

cdr3_aa: ASSSFPGLQF
clone_size: NA
v_call: TRBV7-2

cdr3_aa: ASSQGILWRESPSYEQY
clone_size: NA
v_call: TRBV4-3

cdr3_aa: ASRGGQIMNYGYT
clone_size: few
v_call: TRBV28

cdr3_aa: ASGAIDRGALRQY
clone_size: NA
v_call: TRBV2

cdr3_aa: ASSHGGSMQY
clone_size: once
v_call: TRBV3-1/TRBV3-2

cdr3_aa: ASSIQGTGGYT
clone_size: NA
v_call: TRBV19

cdr3_aa: ASSTPGQEIYGYT
clone_size: few
v_call: TRBV5-1

cdr3_aa: ASSLADRDSYNEQF
clone_size: once
v_call: TRBV11-3

cdr3_aa: ASSQAGGAGTEAF
clone_size: NA
v_call: TRBV3-1/TRBV3-2

cdr3_aa: ASRGPSFSSGANVLT
clone_size: few
v_call: TRBV3-1/TRBV3-2

cdr3_aa: AWTGQAGPYNSPLH
clone_size: NA
v_call: TRBV30

cdr3_aa: ASSLDQGQPQH
clone_size: NA
v_call: TRBV5-1

cdr3_aa: ASSQGQNTEAF
clone_size: NA
v_call: TRBV27

cdr3_aa: ASSLDGPRSGNTIY
clone_size: NA
v_call: TRBV5-1

cdr3_aa: ASSQEGILDDYT
clone_size: NA
v_call: TRBV4-1

cdr3_aa: ASSRAILSSYNSPLH
clone_size: NA
v_call: TRBV14